Each of the 6 T cell receptor beta chains below was sequenced from the same sample in a study of blood T cell repertoires in COVID-19. Using immunoSEQ multiplex PCR, the repertoire was profiled, and TCRdb retains in-frame clones only, with some absent. The table lists about 300,000 clones, less than 85% of them singletons, with more than 1.2% in the top ten. The sample consisted of peripheral blood. These receptors all stem from a human donor with COVID-19, enrolled during active disease. The donor label of this sample is uncertain.

Concerning this clone itself: Mismatch with germline at one junction end may stem from a read error. This chain joins TRBV7-7 and TRBJ2-3; either TRBD1 or TRBD2 may fit D (8 bases each). The length of the CDR3 is 15 residues. CDR1 and CDR2 (germline): SSHAT, FNYEAQ (reference sequence). CDR3 sequence reads: CASSLAGQGTDTQYF. The DNA of the CDR3 is TGTGCTAGCAGCTTAGCGGGACAGGGCACAGATACGCAGTATTTT.

This chain connects TRBV11-2 to TRBJ2-1, with D tentatively TRBD1 (5 bases). There are 15 residues in the CDR3. Germline V lookup: CDR1 SGHAT, CDR2 FQNNGV. V shed 1 base and J shed 3 bases, with 10 bases lying between them. CDR3 in amino acids: CASSLVQGVYNEQFF. The CDR3 DNA reads TGTGCCAGCAGCTTAGTTCAGGGTGTCTACAATGAGCAGTTCTTC.

This sequence joins TRBV28 and TRBJ1-2, with TRBD1 matching over 7 bases. The germline V gene has CDR1 MDHEN and CDR2 SYDVKM. The CDR3 has 15 amino acids. V shed 6 bases and J 4 bases; nucleotides not matched to a gene: 11. CDR3 region: CASRGTGEWRYGYTF. CDR3 DNA sequence: TGTGCCAGCAGGGGAACAGGGGAGTGGCGCTATGGCTACACCTTC.

Details on this clone: The sample holds other DNA sequences that translate to the same CDR3. The chain links TRBV3-1 (or the pseudogene TRBV3-2) to TRBJ2-3; 12 bases line up with TRBD2. With V trimmed by 1 base and J by 1 base, 0 bases remained unmatched. Germline assignment: CDR1 LGHDT and CDR2 YNNKEL (reference sequence). This CDR3 contains 16 residues. In DNA, the CDR3 is TGTGCCAGCAGCCAAGGACTAGCGGGGGGCACAGATACGCAGTATTTT. Protein product: CASSQGLAGGTDTQYF.

This chain uses TRBV30 with TRBJ2-7, with 7 positions matching TRBD2. This CDR3 region has 12 residues. Germline CDR1 and CDR2: GTSNPN and SVGIG (reference sequence). Unmatched junction bases numbered 4, after V lost 5 bases and J lost 3 bases. The CDR3 DNA reads TGTGCCTGGGGGCGGGAGAACTACGAGCAGTACTTC. Residues: CAWGRENYEQYF.

Worth noting for this clone: Here the CDR3 omits its conserved ending phenylalanine or tryptophan, so a read error is the likely source. It is unclear where the CDR3 begins or ends on the DNA, so no DNA is shown, and the CDR3 is as TCRdb lists it. V and J are TRBV21-1 and TRBJ1-2; the table gives TRBD1 as D, unverified against the DNA. TRBV21-1 is listed as a pseudogene. Termini included, the CDR3 measures 11 amino acids. CDR3 protein: CASSKGERGQS.